Following are 15 T cell receptor beta chains from one sample sequenced in a study of PD-1 blockade in classical Hodgkin lymphoma. Assay used: immunoSEQ multiplex PCR; TCRdb lists only in-frame clones, some missing. The table records about 97,000 clones, 65% to 85% of them present only once. Exposure to brentuximab vedotin varied, and each patient had relapsed following autologous stem cell transplantation. The material sequenced was peripheral blood mononuclear cells (PBMCs), taken at baseline. The receptors here all came from a human donor with classical Hodgkin lymphoma.

J is TRBJ2-1 and V is TRBV9, with 12 bases matching TRBD2. There are 16 residues in the CDR3. With V trimmed by 1 base and J by 10 bases, 9 bases remained unmatched. Germline CDR1 and CDR2: SGDLS and YYNGEE. CDR3 sequence reads: CASSVRPASGREEQFF. The CDR3 DNA sequence: TGTGCCAGCAGCGTAAGGCCGGCTAGCGGGAGGGAGGAGCAGTTCTTC.

The chain joins TRBV18 to TRBJ2-7; D is ambiguous. V was shortened by 6 bases and J by 6 bases, with 12 bases between the two germline ends. Germline CDR1 is KGHSH and CDR2 is LQKENI. This CDR3 is built from 12 residues. The CDR3 DNA reads as TGTGCCAGCTCGCTCAAGGGCTCCGAGCAGTACTTC. Its translation: CASSLKGSEQYF.

The chain couples TRBV6-6 to TRBJ2-5; D is perhaps TRBD2 (5 bases). V was pared by 5 bases and J by 4 bases, with 14 bases between. Germline assignment: CDR1 MNHNY and CDR2 SVGAGI (reference sequence). The CDR3 totals 14 residues. CDR3 sequence reads: CASSPRGAPETQYF. The DNA of the CDR3 is TGTGCCAGCAGTCCCCGGGGAGCCCCAGAGACCCAGTACTTC.

The chain is built from TRBV7-9 and TRBJ2-5, with TRBD2 matching over 9 bases. Germline V gene data show CDR1 as SEHNR and CDR2 as FQNEAQ (reference sequence). V lost 2 bases and J lost 2; bases outside the gene matches: 3. CDR3 length: 15 residues. The CDR3: CASSLRAGGQETQYF. The CDR3 nucleotides read TGTGCCAGCAGCTTAAGGGCGGGGGGGCAAGAGACCCAGTACTTC.

V usage is TRBV19 and J usage is TRBJ2-2; D may be TRBD2 (6 bases). The ends were cut back, 5 bases at V and 4 bases at J, with 11 bases in the middle. In germline, CDR1 is LNHDA, CDR2 SQIVND (reference sequence). This CDR3 region has 14 residues. As DNA, the CDR3 is TGTGCCAGTAGTTCTAGCGTCGGCACCGGGGAGCTGTTTTTT. Protein: CASSSSVGTGELFF.

The rearrangement links TRBV2 to TRBJ2-2; no firm D call. The CDR3 runs 11 residues. Trimming took off 6 bases at V and 6 bases at J, with 5 bases between the two ends. Germline V lookup: CDR1 SNHLY, CDR2 FYNNEI. This CDR3 reads CASSPPGELFF. The CDR3 coding sequence is TGTGCCAGCAGCCCCCCCGGGGAGCTGTTTTTT.

The rearrangement uses TRBV7-2 and TRBJ2-7; D remains unclear. This CDR3 is built from 13 residues. Germline lookup yields CDR1 SGHTA and CDR2 FQGNSA. With 1 base removed from V and 3 bases from J, the gap between germline ends came to 7 bases. The CDR3 nucleotides are TGTGCCAGCAGCTTAGGACGGAGCTACGAGCAGTACTTC. It specifies CASSLGRSYEQYF.

The J gene is TRBJ2-7, the V gene TRBV28, with D possibly matching TRBD1 (5 bases). Germline assignment: CDR1 MDHEN and CDR2 SYDVKM. Trimming stripped 5 bases from V and 3 bases from J, with 8 bases between. This CDR3 is built from 12 residues. The CDR3 sequence: CASSRQFYEQYF. The CDR3, as DNA: TGTGCCAGCAGTAGACAGTTCTACGAGCAGTACTTC.

V usage is TRBV7-9 and J usage is TRBJ2-7, with 8 bases that match TRBD1. V dropped 1 base and J dropped 2; count of bases not matched to a gene: 7. Germline assignment: CDR1 SEHNR and CDR2 FQNEAQ (reference sequence). The CDR3 is 16 residues long. CDR3 sequence (DNA): TGTGCCAGCAGCTTAGAGAGACAGGGGATCCCCTACGAGCAGTACTTC. This encodes CASSLERQGIPYEQYF.

The CDR3 is CASSVGSGDYGYTF. The CDR3 DNA is TGTGCCAGCAGCGTAGGGTCAGGGGACTATGGCTACACCTTC. The rearrangement joins TRBV9 to TRBJ1-2; D may be TRBD1 (6 bases). Deletions cut 0 bases from V and 3 bases from J, with 9 bases between. The germline gives CDR1 SGDLS, CDR2 YYNGEE. CDR3 length equals 14 residues.

This chain joins TRBV6-6 and TRBJ1-2, with D perhaps TRBD1 (6 bases). The CDR3 is made up of 14 amino acids. Trimming cost V 6 bases and J 6 bases, with 17 bases left between them. Germline V gene sequence: CDR1 MNHNY, CDR2 SVGAGI (reference sequence). This chain's CDR3 is CASSPTGGRDGYTF. The DNA for the CDR3 is TGTGCCAGCAGCCCGACGGGGGGGCGGGATGGCTACACCTTC.

This clone was found a few times. The chain couples TRBV5-5 to TRBJ2-5; D possibly corresponds to TRBD1 (6 bases). V lost 4 bases to trimming and J lost 5 bases, with 12 bases between them. CDR1 and CDR2 from the germline V gene are SGHKS and YYEKEE (reference sequence). The CDR3 loop spans 13 amino acids. Written as DNA, the CDR3 is TGTGCCAGCAGCAGGGGGTCCTCGGAGACCCAGTACTTC. This encodes CASSRGSSETQYF.

The chain combines TRBV2 with TRBJ1-2; D uncertain. Trimming stripped 6 bases from V and 4 bases from J, with 12 bases between. This CDR3 is 13 amino acids long. CDR1 and CDR2 (germline): SNHLY, FYNNEI. This chain's CDR3 is CASSPDGRYGYTF. CDR3 bases: TGTGCCAGCAGCCCGGACGGCCGCTATGGCTACACCTTC.

This chain uses TRBV7-6 with TRBJ1-6, with 9 bases identical to TRBD1. V shed 5 bases and J 13 bases; nucleotides not matched to a gene: 12. This CDR3 spans 15 amino acids. Germline assignment: CDR1 SGHVS and CDR2 FNYEAQ. For the CDR3, the DNA is TGTGCCAGCAGCCCGACCATACCGGGACAGGGCCCCCTCCACTTT. Encoded protein: CASSPTIPGQGPLHF.

This chain joins TRBV19 and TRBJ1-4, with 8 bases lining up with TRBD1. This CDR3 has 15 residues. V dropped 3 bases and J dropped 7; count of bases not matched to a gene: 7. Per the germline V gene, CDR1 is LNHDA and CDR2 is SQIVND (reference sequence). Here the CDR3 reads CASSIGRGPVEKLFF. The CDR3 DNA follows: TGTGCCAGTAGTATTGGCAGGGGGCCGGTTGAAAAACTGTTTTTT.